Listed below are T cell receptor beta chains from one sample, sequenced in a study of cytomegalovirus exposure and HLA in healthy donors. Data came from immunoSEQ multiplex PCR; TCRdb stores just in-frame clones and leaves some out. The data show 100,000 to 150,000 clones, with 75% to 90% seen just once and about 4% held by the top ten. The material sequenced was PBMCs. The origin of the receptors is a woman between 40 and 50 years old in good health and CMV-seronegative. Each CDR3 is given with its conserved first and last residue. A D gene is named only where the DNA matches it firmly. Clone size is stated in some rows and not others, as once, few, many or a class when expanded.

V gene	clone size	D gene	J gene	CDR3 DNA	CDR3 protein
TRBV7-2	-	TRBD2	TRBJ2-1	TGTGCCAGCAGCCCCGTGGGACTAGCGGAGCTGAGCTCCTACAATGAGCAGTTCTTC	CASSPVGLAELSSYNEQFF
TRBV27	-	TRBD1	TRBJ2-7	TGTGCCAGCAGGCCTCCCGGGACAGGGGGCCGGTACGAGCAGTACTTC	CASRPPGTGGRYEQYF
TRBV7-8	-	TRBD2	TRBJ2-5	TGTGCCAGCAGCTTCGGGACTAGCGGCCTGATCCAAGAGACCCAGTACTTC	CASSFGTSGLIQETQYF
TRBV23-1	-	-	TRBJ1-6	TGCGCCAGATCGCAGGTAGATAATTCACCCCTCCACTTT	CARSQVDNSPLHF
TRBV4-1	-	TRBD1	TRBJ1-1	TGCGCCAGCACCAAGGCAGGGACAGACCCGAACACTGAAGCTTTCTTT	CASTKAGTDPNTEAFF
TRBV4-2	once	-	TRBJ1-6	TGTGCCAGCAGCCAAGATCGAGACTCGAGGAGGTCACCCCTCCACTTT	CASSQDRDSRRSPLHF
TRBV12-5	-	-	TRBJ2-7	TGTGCTAGTGGTTTGCCAGGGGTAGAGCAGTACTTC	CASGLPGVEQYF
TRBV11-3	-	TRBD2	TRBJ2-5	TGTGCCAGCAGCCCCGGACTAGCGGGGGCACAAGAGACCCAGTACTTC	CASSPGLAGAQETQYF
TRBV4-2	-	TRBD2	TRBJ2-2	TGTGCCAGCAGCCAGTCTAGCGGGAGCCCACCCGGGGAGCTGTTTTTT	CASSQSSGSPPGELFF
TRBV6-5	-	TRBD2	TRBJ2-2	TGTGCCAGCAGTCCCCCACTAGCGGGCACCGGGGAGCTGTTTTTT	CASSPPLAGTGELFF
TRBV4-3	-	TRBD1	TRBJ1-1	TGCGCCAGCAGCCAAGTTAGGGGACAGGGTCGAGCTTTCTTT	CASSQVRGQGRAFF
TRBV28	-	-	TRBJ2-6	TGTGCCGGAGGAGGGTCCTCTGGGGCCAACGTCCTGACTTTC	CAGGGSSGANVLTF
TRBV12-5	-	TRBD2	TRBJ2-5	TGTGCTAGTGGACCCAGCGGGGCGGAGACCCAGTACTTC	CASGPSGAETQYF
TRBV5-1	-	TRBD2	TRBJ2-1	TGCGCCAGCAGCTCCAATAGCGGGAGCCCCTACAATGAGCAGTTCTTC	CASSSNSGSPYNEQFF
TRBV5-1	once	-	TRBJ1-4	TGCGCCAGCAGCGCAGAGGGTGCAACTAATGAAAAACTGTTTTTT	CASSAEGATNEKLFF
TRBV9	-	TRBD1	TRBJ1-2	TGTGCCAGCAGCGTAGGGAAGGGGGCGTTCTATGGCTACACCTTC	CASSVGKGAFYGYTF
TRBV6-5	-	-	TRBJ1-1	TGTGCCAGCAGTGAGCAGGGTTACACTGAAGCTTTCTTT	CASSEQGYTEAFF
TRBV18	few	-	TRBJ2-7	TGTGCCAGCTCACCGTGGGAGTACGAGCAGTACTTC	CASSPWEYEQYF
TRBV4-3	-	TRBD2	TRBJ2-1	TGCGCCAGCAGCCAAGTTACCCCTAGCGGGCCCGCTTATGAGCAGTTCTTC	CASSQVTPSGPAYEQFF
TRBV4-2	-	-	TRBJ2-7	TGTGCCAGCAGCCAAGTACAGGGGGAGGGGGAGCAGTACTTC	CASSQVQGEGEQYF
TRBV7-2	once	-	TRBJ2-1	TGTGCCAGCAGCGCCGCCGGGACACTAACTACAGTTGAGCAGTTCTTC	CASSAAGTLTTVEQFF
TRBV28	-	-	TRBJ1-2	TGTGCCAGCAGTTCACCAGATTGGGGGGGCCGGGATGGCTACACCTTC	CASSSPDWGGRDGYTF
TRBV4-2	once	TRBD2	TRBJ2-1	TGTGCCAGCAGCCAAGAGTTAGCGGGGGGGTATGGGAATGAGCAGTTCTTC	CASSQELAGGYGNEQFF
TRBV7-9	once	TRBD2	TRBJ2-3	TGTGCCAGCAGCCCCACCTGGGGGGGAGGAGATACGCAGTATTTT	CASSPTWGGGDTQYF
TRBV7-2	-	-	TRBJ2-5	TGTGCCAGCAGCCCCGGCTTTGGGAGGCACCAAGAGACCCAGTACTTC	CASSPGFGRHQETQYF
TRBV19	-	TRBD1	TRBJ1-2	TGTGCCAGTAATCTGGACAGGGGCCCTTCGGGCTACACCTTC	CASNLDRGPSGYTF
TRBV5-1	few	-	TRBJ2-1	TGCGCCAGCAGCTTGGTAGCGGACCAAGGCAATGAGCAGTTCTTC	CASSLVADQGNEQFF
TRBV7-3	-	TRBD1	TRBJ2-2	TGTGCCAGCAGCTTGACCGGGACAGGGGTCAACACCGGGGAGCTGTTTTTT	CASSLTGTGVNTGELFF
TRBV7-3	-	-	TRBJ1-1	TGTGCCAGCAGCTTAGGAGGGGACACTGAAGCTTTCTTT	CASSLGGDTEAFF
TRBV5-1	-	TRBD1	TRBJ2-6	TGCGCCAGCAGCCCCAGGGGGGGACAGGGGGCGTCGGGGGCCAACGTCCTGACTTTC	CASSPRGGQGASGANVLTF
TRBV7-6	-	-	TRBJ1-2	TGTGCCAGCAGCTTGAGCCGGGACACCGTCGGGGGCTACACCTTC	CASSLSRDTVGGYTF
TRBV6-6	-	TRBD2	TRBJ2-5	TGTGCCAGCACTATAGCGGGGTATAGGGAGACCCAGTACTTC	CASTIAGYRETQYF
TRBV29-1	-	TRBD2	TRBJ2-7	TGCAGCGTTCCCGGGACTAGCGGGGGCGCCTACGAGCAGTACTTC	CSVPGTSGGAYEQYF
TRBV5-6	-	TRBD2	TRBJ2-7	TGTGCCAGCAGCCCGGAGCGGGGAGAGCAGTACTTC	CASSPERGEQYF
TRBV19	-	-	TRBJ1-2	TGTGCCAGTAGTATGGAGGGGAGAGAGGGCTACACCTTC	CASSMEGREGYTF